This T cell receptor beta chain was captured in a study of response to subunit inactivated influenza vaccine. Study-level points and caveats: The authors suggested that every seasonal influenza vaccination recruits few new T cells.

TCRdb reprocessed the RT-PCR reads via MiXCR and lists one record per CDR3 protein. The repertoire holds 500,000 to 550,000 distinct CDR3 sequences, with under 8.5% as singletons. CDR3 size: 14 residues. Germline-derived CDR1 and CDR2 are MNHNS and SASEGT. V dropped 7 bases and J dropped 0 bases, with 10 bases sitting between them. With respect to this clonotype: The antigen remains undetermined.

V is TRBV6-1 and J is TRBJ1-3; the D gene is possibly TRBD1 (5 bases). This TCR derives from a man between 50 and 70 years old who received an inactivated influenza vaccine. The source material was PBMCs from blood, sampled 23 to 25 months after vaccination. This CDR3 reads CASISGPSGNTIYF. CDR3 bases: TGTGCCAGCATCTCGGGACCCTCTGGAAACACCATATATTTT.